This T cell receptor (beta chain) stems from a study of neoadjuvant nivolumab and ipilimumab in lung cancer. In the study overall: Nivolumab 3 mg/kg was given days 1, 15 and 29, plus ipilimumab 1 mg/kg day 1 in combination.

Germline V lookup: CDR1 SGHTA, CDR2 FQGTGA. Trimming stripped 4 bases from V and 5 bases from J, with 26 bases between. The CDR3 length is 19 residues. Study results and limitations: TCR sequencing covered a small number of samples. Pretherapy blood TCR richness correlated positively with resected tumor richness.

In regard to this clone: Its specificity is unknown.

Profiling relied on immunoSEQ multiplex PCR, and the TCRdb table lists in-frame clones only, not all of them. This table holds about 4,000 clones, approximately 71% found once. The source is an adult with non-small cell lung cancer. J is TRBJ2-2 and V is TRBV7-3, with D possibly being TRBD2 (6 bases). The sample in question was peripheral blood, obtained after neoadjuvant nivolumab, alone or with ipilimumab, at or shortly before surgery. This CDR3 is CASSYRSPLAPLGTGELFF. The CDR3 DNA reads TGTGCCAGCAGCTACCGAAGCCCCCTAGCGCCACTGGGTACCGGGGAGCTGTTTTTT.